These 15 T cell receptor beta chains were sequenced from one sample in a study of neoadjuvant anti-PD-1 for oral cavity cancer (dated by TCRdb to the early 2020s). Interpreted using the paper, the time point label stands for: before neoadjuvant nivolumab. Preparation of the library involved the immunoSEQ multiplex PCR assay. Held by TCRdb, this immuneACCESS table contains in-frame sequences only and omits some clones. Under half of the omission traces to an unresolved V gene where checked; the cause of the rest is unknown. A total of tens of thousands of clones appear in this sample, around 83% of them only once. The top ten clonotypes cover 3% to 3.5% of the sample. Sequenced here: PBMCs, sampled before nivolumab (anti-PD-1) treatment. These receptors came from a person aged 35 to 85 with oral cavity squamous cell carcinoma.

The genes are TRBV7-9 and TRBJ2-6; D tentatively reads TRBD1 or TRBD2 (5 bases each). This CDR3 is built from 17 residues. V lost 3 bases, J lost 2 bases, and 14 bases lay in between. Per the germline V gene, CDR1 is SEHNR and CDR2 is FQNEAQ (reference sequence). This chain's CDR3 is CASSFGWDLAGANVLTF. The CDR3 bases are TGTGCCAGCAGCTTTGGCTGGGACCTAGCTGGGGCCAACGTCCTGACTTTC.

The rearrangement uses TRBV14 and TRBJ2-5; no clear D gene. With 1 base removed from V and 5 bases from J, the gap between germline ends came to 8 bases. This CDR3 region has 13 residues. CDR1 and CDR2 from the germline V gene are SGHDN and FVKESK. Written as DNA, the CDR3 is TGTGCCAGCAGCCAAGTAGCCCTGGAGACCCAGTACTTC. Encoded protein: CASSQVALETQYF.

The chain joins TRBV6-1 to TRBJ2-1; maybe TRBD2 (6 bases). Looked up from germline, CDR1 is MNHNS and CDR2 is SASEGT. The V end lost 6 bases, the J end lost 7 bases, and 13 bases lay between the germline ends. CDR3 length equals 13 residues. The CDR3 loop reads CASRGGGGNEQFF. The CDR3 DNA sequence: TGTGCCAGCAGGGGAGGAGGAGGGAATGAGCAGTTCTTC.

This clone was observed once. The chain combines TRBV19 with TRBJ1-5, with D unresolved. Trimming took off 3 bases at V and 3 bases at J, with 21 bases between the two ends. The CDR3 runs 18 residues. CDR1 LNHDA and CDR2 SQIVND come from the germline V gene (reference sequence). The CDR3 DNA sequence: TGTGCCAGTAGTATTTGGTTGAAGCCGGGCCAGGTCAATCAGCCCCAGCATTTT. This codes for CASSIWLKPGQVNQPQHF.

This chain uses TRBV29-1 with TRBJ2-5; 8 positions match TRBD2. Unmatched junction bases numbered 12, after V lost 3 bases and J lost 9 bases. Germline loops: CDR1 SQVTM, CDR2 ANQGSEA. The CDR3 totals 14 residues. CDR3 in amino acids: CSVDSAGGPLAQYF. The CDR3 nucleotides read TGCAGCGTTGATTCGGCGGGGGGCCCCCTGGCCCAGTACTTC.

The chain uses TRBV4-1 and TRBJ2-7; the match to TRBD1 covers 8 bases. V lost 2 bases, J lost 3 bases, and 6 bases stayed unmatched. This CDR3 is 15 amino acids long. Germline V CDR1 and CDR2: MGHRA, YSYEKL. The CDR3 is CASSQPRTGNYEQYF. The CDR3 DNA follows: TGCGCCAGCAGCCAACCCCGGACAGGGAACTACGAGCAGTACTTC.

The chain joins TRBV27 to TRBJ2-7; TRBD2 matches 7 bases. Germline V gene data show CDR1 as MNHEY and CDR2 as SMNVEV (reference sequence). This CDR3 is built from 16 residues. With 5 bases clipped from V and 0 bases from J, the junction kept 10 bases outside the gene matches. CDR3 sequence (DNA): TGTGCCAGCAGTGCTCTAATGGGGGGGGGCTCCTACGAGCAGTACTTC. Its translation is CASSALMGGGSYEQYF.

V gene TRBV19 combines with J gene TRBJ1-5; no clear D. The CDR3 runs to 14 residues. Trimming left V 3 bases short and J 1 base short, with 7 bases between. The germline V gene encodes CDR1 LNHDA and CDR2 SQIVND (reference sequence). The CDR3 reads CASSMWESNQPQHF. In nucleotides, the CDR3 is TGTGCCAGTAGTATGTGGGAAAGCAATCAGCCCCAGCATTTT.

The genes are TRBV5-1 and TRBJ2-3; TRBD2 agrees at 14 bases. Germline CDR1 and CDR2: SGHRS and YFSETQ. The CDR3 spans 16 residues. V lost 1 base, J lost 6 bases, and 4 bases stayed unmatched. DNA of the CDR3: TGCGCCAGCAGCTTGTGGGGACTAGCGGGAGACGATACGCAGTATTTT. It specifies CASSLWGLAGDDTQYF.

The V and J genes are TRBV2 and TRBJ2-7, with 8 bases lining up with TRBD1. This CDR3 is 13 amino acids long. From germline, CDR1 is SNHLY and CDR2 FYNNEI. Germline trimming cut 3 bases from V and 7 bases from J; bases unmatched to any gene: 5. The CDR3 region has the DNA TGTGCCAGCAGTGAGGACAGGGTCGATGAGCAGTACTTC. Translating it yields CASSEDRVDEQYF.

J is TRBJ1-6 and V is TRBV14; D is unclear. CDR3 length: 13 residues. CDR1 is SGHDN, CDR2 FVKESK, per germline. V lost 1 base, J lost 9 bases, and 7 bases lay in between. CDR3 residues: CASSQVQSSPLHF. The CDR3 region has the DNA TGTGCCAGCAGCCAAGTCCAATCTTCACCCCTCCACTTT.

The chain recombines TRBV30 with TRBJ1-2; no clear D. CDR1 GTSNPN and CDR2 SVGIG come from the germline V gene (reference sequence). Trimming stripped 3 bases from V and 6 bases from J, with 8 bases between. This CDR3 region has 11 residues. CDR3 sequence: CAWRQSNGYTF. CDR3 coding DNA: TGTGCCTGGAGACAGAGCAATGGCTACACCTTC.

The chain links TRBV11-2 to TRBJ2-7, with 9 bases that match TRBD1. The germline V gene encodes CDR1 SGHAT and CDR2 FQNNGV. Germline trimming cut 8 bases from V and 3 bases from J; bases unmatched to any gene: 8. The CDR3 consists of 14 residues. The CDR3 loop is CASRRPGQGYEQYF. The CDR3 nucleotides are TGTGCCAGCCGAAGACCGGGACAGGGCTACGAGCAGTACTTC. The complete variable domain, with remaining parts taken from reference TRBV11-2 and TRBJ2-7, reads EAGVAQSPRYKIIEKRQSVAFWCNPISGHATLYWYQQILGQGPKLLIQFQNNGVVDDSQLPKDRFSAERLKGVDSTLKIQPAKLEDSAVYLCASRRPGQGYEQYFGPGTRLTVT.

The chain links TRBV7-3 to TRBJ1-2; D might be TRBD1 (6 bases). The CDR3 has 13 residues. The germline V gene encodes CDR1 SGHTA and CDR2 FQGTGA. Trimming stripped 5 bases from V and 3 bases from J, with 10 bases between. CDR3 sequence: CASSTHRDYGYTF. In DNA form, the CDR3 reads TGTGCCAGCAGCACGCACAGGGACTATGGCTACACCTTC.

This chain uses TRBV29-1 with TRBJ1-1; unclear D gene. The germline CDR1 and CDR2 sequences are SQVTM and ANQGSEA. The ends were cut back, 3 bases at V and 1 base at J, with 9 bases in the middle. This CDR3 has 13 amino acids. The CDR3 nucleotides are TGCAGCGTTGAGGCAGCCTCGAACACTGAAGCTTTCTTT. This encodes CSVEAASNTEAFF.